Sequencing of this T cell receptor beta chain was carried out in a study of cytomegalovirus exposure and HLA in healthy donors. General observations from the study: Some V segments (TRBV6-2 and TRBV6-3 among them) were excluded as indistinguishable. Links to common viral pathogens appeared, in a later analysis, for several of the most significant clusters.

The V gene end was trimmed by 3 bases and the J gene end by 4 bases; junction bases not matched to a gene: 6. This CDR3 has 15 residues. Germline V CDR1 and CDR2: KGHSH, LQKENI. Primers for the PCR totalled 60 Vbeta and 13 Jbeta. Original processing notes: Later, tens of millions of unique TCR beta chains were counted in an analysis, and about 10 million of them were shared. Only in-frame clones appear in the TCRdb table, and some are missing; sequencing was by immunoSEQ multiplex PCR. For V, J and clone size, that table is used; D and trimming come from the DNA. The sample records approximately 140,000 clones, about three quarters being singletons. With regard to this clone: No antigen is known for it.

The V and J genes are TRBV18 and TRBJ1-2, with 9 bases identical to TRBD1. The TCR originated in a human donor in good health. The sample consisted of PBMCs. The CDR3: CASSPPGTGRYGYTF. CDR3 nucleotide sequence: TGTGCCAGCTCACCGCCCGGGACAGGGCGCTATGGCTACACCTTC.